The 24 T cell receptor beta chains below were found in one sample sequenced in a study of T cells in Graves' hyperthyroidism and ophthalmopathy. What was amplified from RNA transcripts were TCR beta CDR3 regions. The TCR CDR3 first-round RT-PCR relied on the HTBI primer set. TCRdb re-analysed the multiplex PCR reads in MiXCR, keeping a single row per CDR3 protein. The data contain 20,000 to 30,000 distinct CDR3 sequences, nearly 45% of them singletons. Sequenced input: blood. The receptors stem from a woman in her thirties with Graves' hyperthyroidism.

This clonotype is labeled medium-sized (0.01 to 0.1%). The chain is built from TRBV20-1 and TRBJ2-5, with D maybe TRBD2 (6 bases). Germline V CDR1 and CDR2: DFQATT, SNEGSKA (reference sequence). CDR3 length: 14 amino acids. Trimming stripped 0 bases from V and 4 bases from J, with 12 bases between. The CDR3 sequence: CSARDPGGRETQYF. As DNA, the CDR3 is TGCAGTGCTAGAGATCCCGGGGGACGAGAGACCCAGTACTTC.

This clonotype was found a few times. The V gene is TRBV7-2, the J gene TRBJ2-1; D ambiguous. This CDR3 comprises 11 residues. The V end was cut by 3 bases, the J end by 8 bases, with 5 bases between. Germline V gene data show CDR1 as SGHTA and CDR2 as FQGNSA. The CDR3 protein is CASSFIHEQFF. CDR3 nucleotide sequence: TGTGCCAGCAGCTTCATTCATGAGCAGTTCTTC.

The chain has TRBV9 and TRBJ1-2; TRBD1 matches 8 bases. Germline V gene lookup returns CDR1 SGDLS and CDR2 YYNGEE. The CDR3 is 14 residues long. After removal of 3 bases from V and 7 bases from J, the junction contained 8 bases not matched to a gene. CDR3 DNA: TGTGCCAGCAGCGGGACGGGACAGGTGCTTGGCTACACCTTC. It translates to CASSGTGQVLGYTF.

The chain employs TRBV20-1 and TRBJ2-1; the match to TRBD2 covers 11 bases. Germline CDR1 reads DFQATT; CDR2 reads SNEGSKA (reference sequence). The V and J ends lost 1 base and 12 bases, in that order; junction bases with no gene match: 5. The CDR3 has 13 residues. The CDR3 DNA is TGCAGTGCTAGAGGTAGCGGGAGGGATACGCAGTTCTTC. As protein: CSARGSGRDTQFF.

This clonotype was counted ten times or more. The rearrangement joins TRBV12-3 or TRBV12-4 to TRBJ1-5, with D uncertain. The CDR3 runs 13 residues. Trimming cost V 2 bases and J 2 bases, with 4 bases left between them. In DNA, the CDR3 is TGTGCCAGCAGTTTAACAGGCAATCAGCCCCAGCATTTT. Its protein product is CASSLTGNQPQHF.

The chain links TRBV19 to TRBJ2-1; tentative D call: TRBD1 (5 bases). This CDR3 is built from 15 residues. Germline CDR1 reads LNHDA; CDR2 reads SQIVND (reference sequence). The ends were cut back, 5 bases at V and 3 bases at J, with 14 bases in the middle. The CDR3 is CASSRQGPYYNEQFF. Here the CDR3 DNA reads TGTGCCAGTAGTCGGCAGGGCCCTTACTACAATGAGCAGTTCTTC.

This clonotype counts as medium-sized. The V and J genes are TRBV29-1 and TRBJ2-7; D is uncertain. Trimming took 7 bases from V and 7 from J, leaving 14 bases between them. The V gene's germline CDR1 is SQVTM and CDR2 ANQGSEA. The CDR3 extends over 11 amino acids. The CDR3 DNA is TGCAGCGCCGCCTTTCTATTAGAGCAGTACTTC. Its translation is CSAAFLLEQYF.

This clonotype was counted many times. The chain has TRBV30 and TRBJ1-1; the D is unclear. CDR3 length: 14 residues. Per germline, CDR1 GTSNPN and CDR2 SVGIG (reference sequence). Trimming left V 0 bases short and J 5 bases short, with 13 bases between. CDR3 sequence (DNA): TGTGCCTGGAGTGTACGCCACCCCGGGACTGAAGCTTTCTTT. Translated: CAWSVRHPGTEAFF.

This rearrangement joins TRBV11-2 to TRBJ1-2; maybe TRBD1 (5 bases). This CDR3 is 13 amino acids long. Trimming left V 3 bases short and J 8 bases short, with 13 bases between. CDR1 is SGHAT and CDR2 is FQNNGV in the germline V gene. CDR3 sequence: CASSFGGEGGYTF. For the CDR3, the DNA is TGTGCCAGCAGCTTCGGGGGGGAAGGGGGCTACACCTTC.

The chain uses TRBV15 and TRBJ2-1, with D uncertain. This CDR3 spans 13 amino acids. From germline, CDR1 is LNHNV and CDR2 YYDKDF (reference sequence). With 0 bases removed from V and 4 bases from J, the gap between germline ends came to 4 bases. In DNA form, the CDR3 reads TGTGCCACCAGCAGAGACAGTTACAATGAGCAGTTCTTC. This gives the protein CATSRDSYNEQFF.

V is TRBV19 and J is TRBJ2-7; the match to TRBD1 covers 9 bases. CDR1 is LNHDA, CDR2 SQIVND, per germline (reference sequence). V was pared by 6 bases and J by 5 bases, with 8 bases of the junction left unmatched. The CDR3 totals 14 residues. The CDR3 coding sequence is TGTGCCAGTAGGTCAGGACAGGGGTTGAACGAGCAGTACTTC. It specifies CASRSGQGLNEQYF.

This clonotype has a count of ten or more. The V and J genes are TRBV9 and TRBJ2-5, with a possible D match to TRBD2 (6 bases). This CDR3 region has 16 residues. CDR1 and CDR2 from the germline V gene are SGDLS and YYNGEE. V was pared by 3 bases and J by 5 bases, with 20 bases between. The DNA of the CDR3 is TGTGCCAGCAGCGGAGGTTCGCGGGAAGGTAGGGAGACCCAGTACTTC. Protein: CASSGGSREGRETQYF.

The V and J genes are TRBV6-1 and TRBJ2-3, with D perhaps TRBD2 (6 bases). This CDR3 contains 11 residues. Per germline, CDR1 MNHNS and CDR2 SASEGT. CDR3 sequence (DNA): TGTGCGAGCCGCGGGGTGGGTACGCAGTATTTT. It encodes CASRGVGTQYF.

The chain combines TRBV11-3 with TRBJ2-2; D is uncertain. Trimming removed 3 bases at V and 10 bases at J, with 12 bases between. The CDR3 is 13 amino acids. Germline V CDR1 and CDR2: SGHNT, YENEEA. CDR3 DNA: TGTGCCAGCAGCTTGAAGGTCGGCGAGGAGCTGTTTTTT. Its protein product is CASSLKVGEELFF.

The rearrangement joins TRBV5-8 to TRBJ2-1; D remains unclear. Trimming removed 8 bases at V and 8 bases at J, with 17 bases between. There are 13 residues in the CDR3. Germline loops: CDR1 SGHTS, CDR2 YDEGEE. The CDR3 nucleotides are TGTGCCAGTACCCGGTCGGTGTACTATGAGCAGTTCTTC. The encoded protein is CASTRSVYYEQFF.

This clonotype has a handful of counts. The rearrangement joins TRBV29-1 to TRBJ1-6, with 8 positions matching TRBD1. The CDR3 has 13 residues. Per germline, CDR1 SQVTM and CDR2 ANQGSEA. Germline trimming cut 5 bases from V and 7 bases from J; bases unmatched to any gene: 4. CDR3: CSVRGQENSPLHF. As DNA, the CDR3 is TGCAGCGTTCGGGGACAGGAGAATTCACCCCTCCACTTT.

With respect to this clonotype: This CDR3 fails to terminate in the conserved phenylalanine or tryptophan, so it likely reflects a read error. Because the CDR3's place on the DNA is in doubt, the DNA is left out and the CDR3 is given as listed by TCRdb. V gene TRBV20-1 combines with J gene TRBJ2-1; the table's TRBD2 call for D was not verified on the DNA. Germline V gene data show CDR1 as DFQATT and CDR2 as SNEGSKA (reference sequence). Inclusive of both ends, the CDR3 amounts to 8 amino acids. The CDR3: CSARISGS.

The chain employs TRBV7-2 and TRBJ2-1; D not resolved. Trimming cost V 0 bases and J 7 bases, with 7 bases left between them. This CDR3 has 13 amino acids. Germline V gives CDR1 SGHTA, CDR2 FQGNSA. The CDR3 DNA follows: TGTGCCAGCAGCTTAGCTGGGTTAAATGAGCAGTTCTTC. Protein sequence: CASSLAGLNEQFF.

The chain combines TRBV28 with TRBJ1-5; possibly TRBD1 for D (6 bases). The germline V and J ends were trimmed by 8 bases and 7 bases, with 21 bases remaining between them. The CDR3 is made up of 15 amino acids. Germline V lookup: CDR1 MDHEN, CDR2 SYDVKM. This chain's CDR3 is CASHLGGLRGQPQHF. Written as DNA, the CDR3 is TGTGCCAGCCATCTAGGGGGGCTTCGAGGACAGCCCCAGCATTTT.

Within the sample, this clonotype is medium-sized. The rearrangement joins TRBV20-1 to TRBJ1-1, with 11 bases lining up with TRBD1. The junction had 4 bases not matched to a gene; V was cut back by 5 bases and J by 5 bases. This CDR3 has 13 amino acids. CDR1 is DFQATT and CDR2 is SNEGSKA in the germline V gene (reference sequence). CDR3 DNA sequence: TGCAGTGCTGGGACAGGGGGAAAGACTGAAGCTTTCTTT. It encodes CSAGTGGKTEAFF.

Judged by abundance, this clonotype is medium-sized. V gene TRBV7-2 combines with J gene TRBJ2-3, with 7 bases aligning to TRBD2. CDR1 is SGHTA, CDR2 FQGNSA, per germline. This CDR3 spans 14 amino acids. V shed 5 bases, J shed 4 bases, and the junction held 6 bases outside the gene matches. The CDR3 sequence is CASSTGLVADTQYF. In DNA, the CDR3 is TGTGCCAGCAGCACCGGACTAGTGGCAGATACGCAGTATTTT.

The gene calls are TRBV5-1 and TRBJ2-5, with D possibly TRBD2 on 7 matching bases. Germline V CDR1 and CDR2: SGHRS, YFSETQ. CDR3 size: 16 residues. V dropped 5 bases and J dropped 1 base, with 18 bases sitting between them. The CDR3, as DNA: TGCGCCAGCAGGGGTAGGGGGGGTAGAATCCAAGAGACCCAGTACTTC. Its translation: CASRGRGGRIQETQYF.

As regards this clonotype: A read error may explain this, as a much larger clone is one base away. The genes are TRBV28 and TRBJ2-2; 8 bases are shared with TRBD2. The CDR3 extends over 15 amino acids. Germline V gene data show CDR1 as MDHEN and CDR2 as SYDVKM. The DNA for the CDR3 is TGTGCCAGCAATTTAACTAGCGGACCGACCGGGGAGCTGTTTTTT. This encodes CASNLTSGPTGELFF.

This clonotype was seen many times. V gene TRBV4-1 combines with J gene TRBJ2-1, with TRBD2 identical over 8 bases. The CDR3 covers 15 residues. The germline V gene encodes CDR1 MGHRA and CDR2 YSYEKL. Trimming removed 2 bases from V and 5 bases from J; junction bases left unmatched: 5. The CDR3 coding sequence is TGCGCCAGCAGCCAAACCGGGACTAGACACAATGAGCAGTTCTTC. Protein: CASSQTGTRHNEQFF.